Listed below are T cell receptor beta chains from one sample, sequenced in a study of identical twins. TCRdb re-called the 5' RACE reads through MiXCR, storing one row per CDR3 protein. The data contain a few hundred thousand distinct CDR3 sequences, around a tenth of them seen just once; the ten biggest clones take up 2.5% to 3%. The same data also went into a second study, on yellow fever vaccine responses in identical twins.

Material for sequencing was PBMCs. The receptors derive from a woman between 18 and 29 years old in good health. Both conserved end residues are part of each CDR3. A D gene is named only where the DNA matches it firmly. The size of a clone is reported for some rows only, either as once, few or many, or as a class for expanded clones.

NA	14	TRBV9	TRBJ1-5	many	CASSADSSNQPQHF	TGTGCCAGCAGCGCCGACAGTAGCAATCAGCCCCAGCATTTT
TRBD1	15	TRBV11-2	TRBJ2-5	NA	CASSSSGTVGETQYF	TGTGCCAGCAGCTCTTCCGGGACAGTGGGAGAGACCCAGTACTTC
NA	12	TRBV27	TRBJ2-7	NA	CASSRWFYEQYF	TGTGCCAGCAGTCGTTGGTTCTACGAGCAGTACTTC
NA	14	TRBV5-1	TRBJ2-7	few	CASSLEGRLIGQYF	TGCGCCAGCAGCTTGGAAGGACGGCTTATCGGGCAGTACTTC
NA	15	TRBV7-3	TRBJ2-1	few	CASSLGPDVNNEQFF	TGTGCCAGCAGCTTAGGACCGGACGTCAACAATGAGCAGTTCTTC
TRBD2	15	TRBV10-3	TRBJ2-1	NA	CAISDGLAGVNEQFF	TGTGCCATCAGTGATGGACTAGCGGGGGTGAATGAGCAGTTCTTC
NA	16	TRBV5-6	TRBJ1-2	NA	CASSLEVQRGYYGYTF	TGTGCCAGCAGCTTGGAGGTTCAGAGAGGGTACTATGGCTACACCTTC
NA	15	TRBV2	TRBJ2-3	NA	CASSQTRGHEDTQYF	TGTGCCAGCAGTCAAACTAGAGGTCACGAGGATACGCAGTATTTT
NA	13	TRBV7-2	TRBJ1-2	many	CASSFRPNYGYTF	TGTGCCAGCAGCTTTAGACCTAACTATGGCTACACCTTC
NA	13	TRBV10-3	TRBJ2-5	many	CAISESITKTQYF	TGTGCCATCAGTGAGTCGATCACAAAGACCCAGTACTTC
TRBD2	17	TRBV20-1	TRBJ2-1	NA	CSASDTLLAGVYNEQFF	TGCAGTGCTAGTGATACCCTACTAGCGGGAGTCTACAATGAGCAGTTCTTC
NA	15	TRBV9	TRBJ2-5	few	CASSVWGRAGETQYF	TGTGCCAGCAGCGTTTGGGGACGGGCAGGGGAGACCCAGTACTTC
NA	13	TRBV14	TRBJ2-7	many	CASSQDISREQYF	TGTGCCAGCAGCCAAGATATTAGTAGAGAGCAGTACTTC
NA	15	TRBV7-2	TRBJ2-1	few	CASSLVVGLNNEQFF	TGTGCCAGCAGCTTAGTAGTTGGACTAAACAATGAGCAGTTCTTC
NA	16	TRBV7-2	TRBJ1-4	few	CASSLGSGVPNEKLFF	TGTGCCAGCAGCTTAGGGTCGGGGGTCCCGAATGAAAAACTGTTTTTT
TRBD2	15	TRBV12-3/TRBV12-4	TRBJ2-7	few	CASRKPSGQTYEQYF	TGTGCCAGCCGAAAGCCTAGCGGGCAGACCTACGAGCAGTACTTC
TRBD2	15	TRBV5-1	TRBJ2-1	NA	CASSWRESSYNEQFF	TGCGCCAGCAGCTGGCGGGAGAGCTCCTACAATGAGCAGTTCTTC
TRBD2	16	TRBV5-4	TRBJ2-3	few	CASSHKLAGGTDTQYF	TGTGCCAGCAGCCATAAACTAGCGGGGGGCACAGATACGCAGTATTTT
NA	14	TRBV20-1	TRBJ1-5	NA	CSARFVVGNQPQHF	TGCAGTGCTAGGTTCGTAGTTGGCAATCAGCCCCAGCATTTT
TRBD2	15	TRBV27	TRBJ2-7	many	CASSPRTSGTYEQYF	TGTGCCAGCAGCCCCCGGACTAGCGGGACCTACGAGCAGTACTTC
TRBD2	17	TRBV6-2/TRBV6-3	TRBJ2-3	few	CASTSTSSGDPGDTQYF	TGTGCCAGCACCAGCACGAGTAGCGGGGACCCCGGGGATACGCAGTATTTT
NA	15	TRBV25-1	TRBJ2-1	few	CASKARTTIYNEQFF	TGTGCCAGCAAAGCAAGGACAACGATCTACAATGAGCAGTTCTTC
TRBD2	17	TRBV13	TRBJ2-7	NA	CASSSKRLAGGPYEQYF	TGTGCCAGCAGCTCAAAAAGACTAGCGGGAGGTCCCTACGAGCAGTACTTC
NA	16	TRBV5-5	TRBJ2-7	NA	CASSLVTQSWGFEQYF	TGTGCCAGCAGCTTGGTTACCCAATCCTGGGGATTCGAGCAGTACTTC
NA	16	TRBV18	TRBJ2-2	NA	CASSAIQGANTGELFF	TGTGCCAGCTCAGCCATACAGGGTGCGAACACCGGGGAGCTGTTTTTT
NA	15	TRBV4-2	TRBJ2-5	few	CASSQVQTYQETQYF	TGTGCCAGCAGCCAAGTCCAGACCTACCAAGAGACCCAGTACTTC
NA	16	TRBV10-3	TRBJ2-3	many	CAISEQGEMRVDTQYF	TGTGCCATCAGTGAACAGGGAGAAATGAGGGTAGATACGCAGTATTTT
NA	10	TRBV20-1	TRBJ2-7	few	CSARTYEQYF	TGCAGTGCACGGACCTACGAGCAGTACTTC
NA	13	TRBV5-6	TRBJ2-1	few	CASSSRGYNEQFF	TGTGCCAGCAGCTCCCGGGGATACAATGAGCAGTTCTTC
NA	15	TRBV6-2/TRBV6-3	TRBJ2-5	NA	CASSYLGPYQETQYF	TGTGCCAGCAGTTACCTGGGACCGTACCAAGAGACCCAGTACTTC
NA	14	TRBV7-8	TRBJ2-7	few	CASSSPIGSYEQYF	TGTGCCAGCAGCTCCCCAATTGGGTCCTACGAGCAGTACTTC